The 27 T cell receptor beta chains reported below all come from one sample, sequenced in a study of T-cell reconstitution after alpha-beta-depleted transplantation in children. Unique molecular identifiers were used in preparing the TCRbeta library. TCRdb used MiXCR to reprocess the PCR reads, holding one entry per CDR3 protein. Altogether 350,000 to 450,000 distinct CDR3 sequences are present, 13% being singletons, with the ten largest covering about 3.9%. The sample here was PBMCs, taken from the stem cell graft. Every receptor here comes from a human donor who donated a stem cell graft to a child with Fanconi anemia.

The V and J genes are TRBV7-9 and TRBJ2-7, with 8 bases aligning to TRBD1. V was pared by 4 bases and J by 3 bases, with 14 bases of the junction left unmatched. CDR3 size: 17 residues. CDR1 is SEHNR, CDR2 FQNEAQ, per germline (reference sequence). In DNA form, the CDR3 reads TGTGCCAGCAGCTCCGTAGGACAGGGTGGAATTTTCTACGAGCAGTACTTC. This sequence encodes CASSSVGQGGIFYEQYF. The full variable domain, with the rest looked up from reference TRBV7-9 and TRBJ2-7, is DTGVSQNPRHKITKRGQNVTFRCDPISEHNRLYWYRQTLGQGPEFLTYFQNEAQLEKSRLLSDRFSAERPKGSFSTLEIQRTEQGDSAMYLCASSSVGQGGIFYEQYFGPGTRLTVT.

The rearrangement uses TRBV12-3 or TRBV12-4 and TRBJ2-2, with D uncertain. CDR3 length: 13 residues. V shed 0 bases and J shed 7 bases, with 6 bases lying between them. CDR3 sequence reads: CASSLASNGELFF. The CDR3 region has the DNA TGTGCCAGCAGTTTAGCCAGTAACGGGGAGCTGTTTTTT.

This clonotype was found a few times. This rearrangement joins TRBV7-2 to TRBJ2-7; D possibly uses TRBD1 or TRBD2 (5 bases each). The CDR3 is made up of 16 amino acids. Germline values: CDR1 SGHTA, CDR2 FQGNSA. V lost 5 bases to trimming and J lost 0 bases, with 17 bases between them. As DNA, the CDR3 is TGTGCCAGCAGCCGTACCGTGGGGGAAGGCTCCTACGAGCAGTACTTC. Translating it yields CASSRTVGEGSYEQYF.

This clonotype was found a few times. The chain combines TRBV6-2 or TRBV6-3 with TRBJ2-7; TRBD2 aligns across 8 bases. CDR1 is MNHEY, CDR2 SVGEGT, per germline. The CDR3 runs 14 residues. Unmatched junction bases numbered 7, after V lost 8 bases and J lost 1 base. CDR3 coding DNA: TGTGCCAGCCGAATAGCGGGACTTTCCTACGAGCAGTACTTC. Its translation is CASRIAGLSYEQYF.

This clonotype was recorded a few times. The chain joins TRBV5-1 to TRBJ2-5, with D unresolved. Trimming pared 2 bases from V and 5 bases from J, leaving 10 bases between. This CDR3 spans 13 amino acids. Germline V CDR1 and CDR2: SGHRS, YFSETQ. The CDR3 is CASSFGIAETQYF. As DNA, the CDR3 is TGCGCCAGCAGCTTTGGGATTGCGGAGACCCAGTACTTC.

This clonotype was counted a few times. V gene TRBV24-1 combines with J gene TRBJ2-2, with a weak D call TRBD2 (5 bases). This CDR3 comprises 15 residues. In germline, CDR1 is KGHDR, CDR2 SFDVKD. V dropped 3 bases and J dropped 5 bases, with 12 bases sitting between them. CDR3 protein: CATSDPPPGTGELFF. The DNA of the CDR3 is TGTGCCACCAGTGATCCCCCCCCGGGGACCGGGGAGCTGTTTTTT.

This clonotype was observed a few times. The CDR3 DNA reads TGTGCCAGCAGCCCAGCCGGTGGAGGGTGGAACGCAGAGACCCAGTACTTC. It translates to CASSPAGGGWNAETQYF. The genes are TRBV11-2 and TRBJ2-5; perhaps TRBD2 as D (6 bases). The germline gives CDR1 SGHAT, CDR2 FQNNGV. The CDR3 has 17 residues. Trimming stripped 5 bases from V and 4 bases from J, with 23 bases between.

V and J are TRBV12-3 or TRBV12-4 and TRBJ1-1; 7 nucleotides agree with TRBD1. The CDR3 runs to 16 residues. After removal of 6 bases from V and 4 bases from J, the junction contained 14 bases not matched to a gene. The CDR3 loop is CASSDGQESSGTEAFF. CDR3 DNA sequence: TGTGCCAGCAGCGACGGACAGGAGAGTAGCGGCACTGAAGCTTTCTTT.

The gene calls are TRBV5-1 and TRBJ2-5; 9 nucleotides align to TRBD1. The V and J ends lost 5 bases and 3 bases, in that order; junction bases with no gene match: 14. The CDR3 runs to 17 residues. Germline V gene data show CDR1 as SGHRS and CDR2 as YFSETQ. The CDR3 DNA sequence: TGCGCCAGCAGAACGGGACAGGGCGGTAATTGGGAAGAGACCCAGTACTTC. As protein: CASRTGQGGNWEETQYF.

The rearrangement joins TRBV9 to TRBJ1-3; a weak D match, TRBD1 (5 bases). Trimming pared 0 bases from V and 0 bases from J, leaving 13 bases between. The CDR3 loop spans 17 amino acids. Germline V lookup: CDR1 SGDLS, CDR2 YYNGEE. The CDR3, as DNA: TGTGCCAGCAGCGTAGAGGGCAGGGTAACCTCTGGAAACACCATATATTTT. Residues: CASSVEGRVTSGNTIYF.

This clonotype came up many times. The V gene is TRBV12-3 or TRBV12-4, the J gene TRBJ2-1; TRBD2 agrees at 7 bases. The CDR3 consists of 15 residues. V trimming: 0 bases; J trimming: 7 bases; junction bases outside the gene matches: 6. This chain's CDR3 is CASSLASGAWNEQFF. The CDR3 nucleotides read TGTGCCAGCAGTTTAGCGAGCGGGGCCTGGAATGAGCAGTTCTTC.

This clonotype appeared many times. The V call is TRBV10-3, the J call TRBJ2-1; no clear D gene. Germline lookup yields CDR1 ENHRY and CDR2 SYGVKD. Deletions cut 2 bases from V and 0 bases from J, with 11 bases between. CDR3 length: 16 residues. The DNA for the CDR3 is TGTGCCATCAGTGAGACAGATGATAGCTCCTACAATGAGCAGTTCTTC. Protein sequence: CAISETDDSSYNEQFF.

The sample holds a few counts of this clonotype. The chain is built from TRBV29-1 and TRBJ2-1; no firm D call. The V gene lost 3 bases and the J gene lost 6 bases, with 15 bases spanning the gap. Germline V gene lookup returns CDR1 SQVTM and CDR2 ANQGSEA. CDR3 size: 14 residues. The CDR3 region is CSVEAGGHVNEQFF. CDR3 in DNA: TGCAGCGTTGAGGCCGGTGGGCATGTCAATGAGCAGTTCTTC.

This clonotype has more than one count but fewer than ten. The germline gene is not matched at one end of the junction; a read error may be the cause. This sequence joins TRBV20-1 and TRBJ1-6; D gene uncertain. Germline CDR1 and CDR2: DFQATT and SNEGSKA (reference sequence). This CDR3 has 15 residues. CDR3 DNA sequence: TGCTGTGCTAGAGACACCCAAGCTTTTAATTCACCCCTCCACTTT. Translation gives CCARDTQAFNSPLHF.

In this sample, this clonotype turned up a few times. The gene calls are TRBV7-9 and TRBJ2-2; tentative D call: TRBD2 (5 bases). The germline gives CDR1 SEHNR, CDR2 FQNEAQ (reference sequence). The V end lost 7 bases, the J end lost 2 bases, and 14 bases lay between the germline ends. CDR3 size: 15 residues. In nucleotides, the CDR3 is TGTGCCAGCAACCCACCGGGGAGTAACACCGGGGAGCTGTTTTTT. It encodes CASNPPGSNTGELFF.

This clonotype was seen at least ten times. This chain uses TRBV13 with TRBJ2-2, with 7 bases aligning to TRBD1. The CDR3 runs 16 residues. Germline trimming cut 5 bases from V and 1 base from J; bases unmatched to any gene: 7. CDR1 and CDR2 (germline): PRHDT, FYEKMQ (reference sequence). As DNA, the CDR3 is TGTGCCAGCAGCCGCCGGGACAGAGGGAACACCGGGGAGCTGTTTTTT. This encodes CASSRRDRGNTGELFF.

The table lists this clonotype with many counts. This chain uses TRBV7-9 with TRBJ2-2; TRBD1 matches 8 bases. CDR3 length: 17 amino acids. The V segment lost 5 bases and the J segment 0 bases; nucleotides outside the gene matches: 8. From germline, CDR1 is SEHNR and CDR2 FQNEAQ (reference sequence). CDR3 amino acids: CASSENRGITNTGELFF. The CDR3 nucleotides read TGTGCCAGCAGCGAGAACAGGGGGATCACGAACACCGGGGAGCTGTTTTTT.

The J gene is TRBJ2-3, the V gene TRBV10-3; TRBD2 matches at 7 bases. The CDR3 is made up of 12 amino acids. The V gene end was trimmed by 7 bases and the J gene end by 5 bases; junction bases not matched to a gene: 3. CDR1 is ENHRY and CDR2 is SYGVKD in the germline V gene. The CDR3 bases are TGTGCCATCAAGCGGGGTGAAGATACGCAGTATTTT. Its protein is CAIKRGEDTQYF.

This clonotype was recorded many times. The chain couples TRBV5-1 to TRBJ2-2, with TRBD2 as a possible D gene (6 bases). V shed 5 bases and J shed 1 base, with 15 bases lying between them. The CDR3 length is 16 residues. Germline CDR1 is SGHRS and CDR2 is YFSETQ. DNA for the CDR3: TGCGCCAGCAGTCTATCCGTTAGCGGGAACACCGGGGAGCTGTTTTTT. This gives the protein CASSLSVSGNTGELFF. The variable domain in full, completed from reference TRBV5-1 and TRBJ2-2, reads KAGVTQTPRYLIKTRGQQVTLSCSPISGHRSVSWYQQTPGQGLQFLFEYFSETQRNKGNFPGRFSGRQFSNSRSEMNVSTLELGDSALYLCASSLSVSGNTGELFFGEGSRLTVL.

Ten or more counts support this clonotype. The chain combines TRBV28 with TRBJ2-3, with 10 bases identical to TRBD2. The CDR3 covers 16 residues. Looked up from germline, CDR1 is MDHEN and CDR2 is SYDVKM. After removal of 5 bases from V and 1 base from J, the junction contained 6 bases not matched to a gene. The CDR3 region has the DNA TGTGCCAGCAGTCCCTTAGCGGGGGGAGGCACAGATACGCAGTATTTT. This encodes CASSPLAGGGTDTQYF.

The CDR3 nucleotides are TGCGCCAGCAGCCTTCAAGCGGGGGGTAGCGATACGCAGTATTTT. Amino acids: CASSLQAGGSDTQYF. The rearrangement links TRBV4-3 to TRBJ2-3, with 9 bases that match TRBD2. V lost 4 bases and J lost 6; bases outside the gene matches: 8. Germline assignment: CDR1 LGHNA and CDR2 YSLEER. The CDR3 loop spans 15 amino acids.

Ten or more counts support this clonotype. The chain recombines TRBV3-1 with TRBJ1-4; 9 bases agree with TRBD1. Losses at the gene ends were 4 bases for V and 5 bases for J; bases not matched to a gene: 2. Germline V CDR1 and CDR2: LGHDT, YNNKEL (reference sequence). The CDR3 is 14 residues long. This chain's CDR3 is CASSRGTGNEKLFF. Here the CDR3 DNA reads TGTGCCAGCAGCCGCGGGACAGGGAATGAAAAACTGTTTTTT.

This clonotype was found once. The chain links TRBV5-4 to TRBJ2-1, with D possibly matching TRBD2 (6 bases). The CDR3 runs 17 residues. The germline V gene encodes CDR1 SGHNT and CDR2 YYREEE (reference sequence). V lost 0 bases and J lost 0, with 13 bases in between. In nucleotides, the CDR3 is TGTGCCAGCAGCTTGGCCGTTGGGGGGAGCTCCTACAATGAGCAGTTCTTC. It codes for CASSLAVGGSSYNEQFF.

There are many counts of this clonotype. The chain uses TRBV10-3 and TRBJ1-1, with no clear D. The CDR3 covers 13 residues. Looked up from germline, CDR1 is ENHRY and CDR2 is SYGVKD. Trimming took 2 bases from V and 2 from J, leaving 6 bases between them. The CDR3 spells CAISEGPNTEAFF. The CDR3 region has the DNA TGTGCCATCAGTGAGGGACCAAACACTGAAGCTTTCTTT.

The chain employs TRBV6-2 or TRBV6-3 and TRBJ2-1, with unresolved D. The germline gives CDR1 MNHEY, CDR2 SVGEGT. The CDR3 has 14 amino acids. The V end was cut by 4 bases, the J end by 7 bases, with 14 bases between. CDR3 bases: TGTGCCAGCAGTTCCCCTCGGCCGGATAATGAGCAGTTCTTC. Translated, it gives CASSSPRPDNEQFF.

This clonotype was recorded many times. The chain uses TRBV4-2 and TRBJ2-2, with D maybe TRBD1 (6 bases). V lost 4 bases and J 5 bases, leaving 14 bases between the germline ends. The CDR3 covers 15 residues. Germline CDR1 reads LGHNA; CDR2 reads YNFKEQ. The CDR3 region has the DNA TGTGCCAGCAGCCGTGAAGGGGGATGGACCGGGGAGCTGTTTTTT. Translating gives CASSREGGWTGELFF.

Only a few counts were recorded for this clonotype. This rearrangement joins TRBV7-9 to TRBJ1-1; D is uncertain. Trimming took 2 bases from V and 0 from J, leaving 7 bases between them. This CDR3 is 14 amino acids long. Germline CDR1 is SEHNR and CDR2 is FQNEAQ (reference sequence). CDR3 region: CASSLIGMNTEAFF. CDR3 bases: TGTGCCAGCAGCTTAATCGGAATGAACACTGAAGCTTTCTTT.